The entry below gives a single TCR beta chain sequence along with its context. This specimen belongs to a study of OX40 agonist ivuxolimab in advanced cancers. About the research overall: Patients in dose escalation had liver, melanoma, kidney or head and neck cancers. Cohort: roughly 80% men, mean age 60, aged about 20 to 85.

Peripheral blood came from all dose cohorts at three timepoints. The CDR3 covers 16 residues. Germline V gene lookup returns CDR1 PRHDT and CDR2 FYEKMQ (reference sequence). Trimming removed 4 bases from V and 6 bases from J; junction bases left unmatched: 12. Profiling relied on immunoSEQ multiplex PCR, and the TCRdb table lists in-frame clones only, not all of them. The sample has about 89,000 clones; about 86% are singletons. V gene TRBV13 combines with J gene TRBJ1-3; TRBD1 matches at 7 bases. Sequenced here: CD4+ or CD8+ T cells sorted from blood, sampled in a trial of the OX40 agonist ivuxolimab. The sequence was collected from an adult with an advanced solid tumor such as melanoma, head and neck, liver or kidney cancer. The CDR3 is CASSSPLSTGINTIYF. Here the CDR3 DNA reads TGTGCCAGCAGCTCACCCCTCTCGACAGGGATAAACACCATATATTTT.